What follows describes a single T cell receptor (beta chain). The sample comes from a study of CD8 T cells in ankylosing spondylitis. The CDR3 consists of 16 residues. The trim removed 5 bases at V and 7 bases at J, leaving 14 bases unmatched. CDR1 is SGHAT, CDR2 FQNNGV, per germline. TCRdb reprocessed the 5' RACE reads with MiXCR, giving one entry per CDR3 protein. Of about 190,000 distinct CDR3 sequences listed, 10% to 15% were seen once; the top ten hold around 10%. This receptor was identified in a female donor with ankylosing spondylitis or in good health (not recorded which). The chain is built from TRBV11-2 and TRBJ2-1; TRBD2 agrees at 7 bases. The specimen was blood, either unsorted or a sorted T cell fraction (not recorded which). CDR3 sequence reads: CASSLRVGREVNEQFF. Here the CDR3 DNA reads TGTGCCAGCAGCCTGAGAGTTGGTCGGGAGGTGAATGAGCAGTTCTTC.